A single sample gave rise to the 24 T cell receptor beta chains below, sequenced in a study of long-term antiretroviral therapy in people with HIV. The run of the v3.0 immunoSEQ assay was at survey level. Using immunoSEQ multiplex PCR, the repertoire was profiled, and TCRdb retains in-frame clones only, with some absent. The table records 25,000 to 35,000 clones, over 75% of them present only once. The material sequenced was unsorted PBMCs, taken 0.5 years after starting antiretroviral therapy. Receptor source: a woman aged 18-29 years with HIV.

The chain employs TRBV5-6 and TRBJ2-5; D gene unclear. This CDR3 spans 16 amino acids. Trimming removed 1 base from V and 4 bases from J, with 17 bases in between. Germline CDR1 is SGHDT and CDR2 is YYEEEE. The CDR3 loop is CASSLWAQPLVETQYF. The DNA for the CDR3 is TGTGCCAGCAGCTTGTGGGCGCAGCCCCTGGTAGAGACCCAGTACTTC.

The CDR3 DNA reads TGTGCCAGCTCACCATGGGAGGGGGCCTATGGCTACACCTTC. Its protein is CASSPWEGAYGYTF. This chain links TRBV18 with TRBJ1-2; the match to TRBD1 covers 7 bases. CDR1 and CDR2 (germline): KGHSH, LQKENI. The CDR3 has 14 residues. Trimming at V came to 2 bases and at J to 4 bases, leaving 4 bases not matched to a gene.

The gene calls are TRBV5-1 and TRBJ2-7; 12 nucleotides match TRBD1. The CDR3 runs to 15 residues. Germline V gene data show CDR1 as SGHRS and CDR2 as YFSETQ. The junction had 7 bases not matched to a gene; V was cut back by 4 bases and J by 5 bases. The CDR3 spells CASSGTGGHSNEQYF. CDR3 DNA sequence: TGCGCCAGCAGCGGGACAGGGGGCCATTCCAACGAGCAGTACTTC.

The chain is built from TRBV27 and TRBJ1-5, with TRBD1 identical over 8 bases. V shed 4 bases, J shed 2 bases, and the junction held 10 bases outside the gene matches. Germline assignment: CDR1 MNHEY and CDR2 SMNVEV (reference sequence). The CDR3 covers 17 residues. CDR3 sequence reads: CASSSRQGLGGNQPQHF. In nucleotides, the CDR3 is TGTGCCAGCAGTTCCCGACAGGGGTTGGGTGGCAATCAGCCCCAGCATTTT.

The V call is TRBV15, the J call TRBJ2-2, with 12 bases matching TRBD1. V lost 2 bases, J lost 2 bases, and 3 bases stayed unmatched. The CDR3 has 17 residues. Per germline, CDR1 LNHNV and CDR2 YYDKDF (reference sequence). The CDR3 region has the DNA TGTGCCACCAGCAGACCGGGACAGGGGGCTAACACCGGGGAGCTGTTTTTT. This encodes CATSRPGQGANTGELFF.

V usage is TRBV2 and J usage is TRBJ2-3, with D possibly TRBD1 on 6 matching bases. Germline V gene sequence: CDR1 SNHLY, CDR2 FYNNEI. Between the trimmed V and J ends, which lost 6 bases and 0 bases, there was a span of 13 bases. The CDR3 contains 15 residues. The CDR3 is CASRTRTASTDTQYF. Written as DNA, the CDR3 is TGTGCCAGCAGGACCAGGACAGCTAGCACAGATACGCAGTATTTT.

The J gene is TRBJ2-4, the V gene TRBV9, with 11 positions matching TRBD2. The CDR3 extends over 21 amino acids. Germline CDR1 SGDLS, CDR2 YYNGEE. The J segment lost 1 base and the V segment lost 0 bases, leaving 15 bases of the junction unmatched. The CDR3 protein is CASSVGVFTSGSSEAKNIQYF. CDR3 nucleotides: TGTGCCAGCAGCGTAGGGGTGTTCACTAGCGGGAGTTCAGAGGCCAAAAACATTCAGTACTTC. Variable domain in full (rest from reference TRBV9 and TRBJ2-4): DSGVTQTPKHLITATGQRVTLRCSPRSGDLSVYWYQQSLDQGLQFLIQYYNGEERAKGNILERFSAQQFPDLHSELNLSSLELGDSALYFCASSVGVFTSGSSEAKNIQYFGAGTRLSVL.

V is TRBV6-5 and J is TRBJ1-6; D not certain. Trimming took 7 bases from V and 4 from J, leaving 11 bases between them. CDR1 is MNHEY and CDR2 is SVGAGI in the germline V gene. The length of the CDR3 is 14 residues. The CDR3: CASKSAAYNSPLHF. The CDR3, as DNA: TGTGCCAGCAAGTCGGCGGCTTATAATTCACCCCTCCACTTT.

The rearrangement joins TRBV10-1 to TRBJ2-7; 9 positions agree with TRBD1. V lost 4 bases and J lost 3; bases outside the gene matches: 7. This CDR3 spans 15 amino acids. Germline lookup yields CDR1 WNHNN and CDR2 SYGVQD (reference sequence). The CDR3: CASSGAGTGLYEQYF. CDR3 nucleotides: TGCGCCAGCAGTGGAGCCGGGACAGGGCTCTACGAGCAGTACTTC.

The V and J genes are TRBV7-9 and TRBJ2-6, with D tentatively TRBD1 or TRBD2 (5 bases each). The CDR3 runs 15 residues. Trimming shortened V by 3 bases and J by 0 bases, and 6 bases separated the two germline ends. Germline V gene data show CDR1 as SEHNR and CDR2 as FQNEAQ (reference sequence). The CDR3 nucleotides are TGTGCCAGCAGCTTTGGGGGCTCTGGGGCCAACGTCCTGACTTTC. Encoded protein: CASSFGGSGANVLTF.

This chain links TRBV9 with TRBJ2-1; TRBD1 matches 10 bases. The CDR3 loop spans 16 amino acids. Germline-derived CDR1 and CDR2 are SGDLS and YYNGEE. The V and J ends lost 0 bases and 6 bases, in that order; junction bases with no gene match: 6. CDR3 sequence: CASSVVDRGLSNEQFF. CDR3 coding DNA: TGTGCCAGCAGCGTAGTAGACAGGGGGCTCTCCAATGAGCAGTTCTTC.

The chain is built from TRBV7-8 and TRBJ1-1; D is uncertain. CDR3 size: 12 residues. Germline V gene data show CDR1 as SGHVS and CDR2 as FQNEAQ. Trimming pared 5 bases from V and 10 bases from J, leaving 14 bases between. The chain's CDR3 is CASSHGGLGAFF. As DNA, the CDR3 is TGTGCCAGCAGCCATGGCGGATTGGGAGCTTTCTTT.

CDR3 coding DNA: TGTGCCAGCAGCTTGGGGGGCAGGGTAACTTTTACTGAAGCTTTCTTT. Amino acids: CASSLGGRVTFTEAFF. The genes are TRBV5-4 and TRBJ1-1; a possible D gene is TRBD1 (5 bases). The CDR3 runs to 16 residues. V lost 0 bases, J lost 5 bases, and 17 bases lay in between. Germline V gives CDR1 SGHNT, CDR2 YYREEE (reference sequence).

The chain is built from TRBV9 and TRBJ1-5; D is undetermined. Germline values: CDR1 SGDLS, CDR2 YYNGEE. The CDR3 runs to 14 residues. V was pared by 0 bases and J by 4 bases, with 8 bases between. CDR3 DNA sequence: TGTGCCAGCAGCGTAGGGGGAAAGAATCAGCCCCAGCATTTT. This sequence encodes CASSVGGKNQPQHF.

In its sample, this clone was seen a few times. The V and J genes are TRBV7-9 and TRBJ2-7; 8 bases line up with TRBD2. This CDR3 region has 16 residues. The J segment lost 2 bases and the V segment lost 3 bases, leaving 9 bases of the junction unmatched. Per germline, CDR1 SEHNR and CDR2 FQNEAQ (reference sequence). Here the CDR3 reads CASSFYETSETYEQYF. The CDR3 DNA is TGTGCCAGCAGCTTTTATGAGACTAGCGAGACCTACGAGCAGTACTTC.

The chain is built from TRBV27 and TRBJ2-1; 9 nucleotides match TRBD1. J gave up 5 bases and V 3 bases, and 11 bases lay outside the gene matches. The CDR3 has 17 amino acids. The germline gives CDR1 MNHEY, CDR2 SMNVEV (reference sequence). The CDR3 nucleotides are TGTGCCAGCAGTTTCGTGCCAGTGGGGACAGGGAACAATGAGCAGTTCTTC. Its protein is CASSFVPVGTGNNEQFF.

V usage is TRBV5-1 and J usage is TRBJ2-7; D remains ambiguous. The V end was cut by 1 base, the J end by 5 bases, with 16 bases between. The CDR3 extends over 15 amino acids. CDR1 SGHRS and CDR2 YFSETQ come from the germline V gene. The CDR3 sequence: CASSLYTPPLNEQYF. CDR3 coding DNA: TGCGCCAGCAGCTTGTACACCCCACCTTTGAACGAGCAGTACTTC. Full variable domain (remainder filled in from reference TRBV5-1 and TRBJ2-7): KAGVTQTPRYLIKTRGQQVTLSCSPISGHRSVSWYQQTPGQGLQFLFEYFSETQRNKGNFPGRFSGRQFSNSRSEMNVSTLELGDSALYLCASSLYTPPLNEQYFGPGTRLTVT.

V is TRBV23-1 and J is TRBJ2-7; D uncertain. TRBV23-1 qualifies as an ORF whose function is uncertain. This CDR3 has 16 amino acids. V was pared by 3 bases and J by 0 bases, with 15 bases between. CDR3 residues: CASSQRIGRVSYEQYF. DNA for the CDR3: TGCGCCAGCAGTCAGAGGATCGGACGGGTCTCCTACGAGCAGTACTTC.

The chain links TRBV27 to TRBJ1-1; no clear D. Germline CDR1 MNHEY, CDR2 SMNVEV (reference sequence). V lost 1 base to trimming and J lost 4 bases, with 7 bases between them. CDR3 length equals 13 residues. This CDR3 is CASSLFTATEAFF. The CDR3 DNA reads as TGTGCCAGCAGTTTATTCACAGCCACTGAAGCTTTCTTT.

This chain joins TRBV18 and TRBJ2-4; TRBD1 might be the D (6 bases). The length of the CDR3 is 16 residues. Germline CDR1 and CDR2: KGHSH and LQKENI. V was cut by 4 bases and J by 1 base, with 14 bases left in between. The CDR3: CASSHGQIVAKNIQYF. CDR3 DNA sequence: TGTGCCAGCTCACATGGACAGATTGTGGCCAAAAACATTCAGTACTTC.

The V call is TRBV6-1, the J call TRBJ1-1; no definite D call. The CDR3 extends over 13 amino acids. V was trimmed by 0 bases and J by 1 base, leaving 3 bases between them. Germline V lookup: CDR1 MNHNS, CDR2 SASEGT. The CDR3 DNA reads TGTGCCAGCAGTGAAGCCAGGAACACTGAAGCTTTCTTT. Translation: CASSEARNTEAFF.

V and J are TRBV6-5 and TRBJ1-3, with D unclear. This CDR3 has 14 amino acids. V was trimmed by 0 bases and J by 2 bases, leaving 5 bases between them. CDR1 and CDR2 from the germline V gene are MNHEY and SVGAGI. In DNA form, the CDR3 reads TGTGCCAGCAGTTACTCCCCCGCTGGAAACACCATATATTTT. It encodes CASSYSPAGNTIYF.

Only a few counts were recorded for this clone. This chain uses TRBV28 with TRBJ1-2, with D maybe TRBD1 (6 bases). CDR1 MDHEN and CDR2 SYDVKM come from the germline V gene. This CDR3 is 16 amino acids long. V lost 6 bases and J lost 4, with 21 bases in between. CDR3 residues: CASRFRGEGLGYGYTF. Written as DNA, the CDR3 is TGTGCCAGCAGGTTCAGGGGAGAAGGTCTCGGCTATGGCTACACCTTC.

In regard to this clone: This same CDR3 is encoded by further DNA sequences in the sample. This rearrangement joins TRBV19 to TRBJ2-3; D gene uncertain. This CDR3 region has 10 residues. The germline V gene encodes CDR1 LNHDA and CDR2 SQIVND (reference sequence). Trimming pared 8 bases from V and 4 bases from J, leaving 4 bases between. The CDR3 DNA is TGTGCCAGTGAGGCAGATACGCAGTATTTT. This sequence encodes CASEADTQYF.